The clone carrying this TCR beta chain was recorded many times. Its antigen remains unidentified. The sample belongs to a study of T cells in Graves' hyperthyroidism and ophthalmopathy. Researchers barred patients who had uncontrolled infection, other autoimmune disease, pregnancy or lactation. Template material for amplifying TCR beta CDR3 regions consisted of RNA transcripts. HTBI primers were used for first-round RT-PCR of the TCR CDR3. TCRdb reprocessed the multiplex PCR reads with MiXCR, giving one entry per CDR3 protein. The table has about 640,000 distinct CDR3 sequences, roughly 20% seen once. Study results and caveats: Within blood appeared most thyroid clonotypes that had expanded above 0.001.

Input material: blood. The receptor was derived from a man younger than 40 with Graves' ophthalmopathy.

The CDR3 bases are TGTGCCAGCAGCGCCCGGGACAGCCAACCGAACTATGGCTACACCTTC. Encoded protein: CASSARDSQPNYGYTF. The rearrangement joins TRBV3-1 to TRBJ1-2, with TRBD1 matching 7 bases. Germline CDR1 LGHDT, CDR2 YNNKEL (reference sequence). This CDR3 is 16 amino acids long. The V gene end was trimmed by 5 bases and the J gene end by 2 bases; junction bases not matched to a gene: 11.